The 17 T cell receptor beta chains below all came from one sample that was sequenced in a study of cytomegalovirus exposure and HLA in healthy donors. The PCR made use of 60 Vbeta and 13 Jbeta primers. Clones were sequenced by immunoSEQ multiplex PCR, and TCRdb holds only the in-frame ones, with some missing. The sample comprises 100,000 to 150,000 clones, 70% to 80% of which are singletons, and less than 2.5% rests with the top ten. The sequenced material came from PBMCs. These receptors all come from a man aged 45-65 years in good health and CMV-seronegative.

The V call is TRBV11-3, the J call TRBJ2-2, with a weak D call TRBD2 (6 bases). CDR1 is SGHNT, CDR2 YENEEA, per germline. The CDR3 has 16 residues. V was cut by 5 bases and J by 8 bases, with 21 bases left in between. This chain's CDR3 is CASSPGDFGVTGELFF. The DNA for the CDR3 is TGTGCCAGCAGCCCCGGGGACTTCGGTGTGACGGGGGAGCTGTTTTTT.

The chain has TRBV11-2 and TRBJ2-2; possible D gene TRBD1, 6 bases. Trimming stripped 5 bases from V and 7 bases from J, with 17 bases between. The CDR3 length is 15 residues. The germline CDR1 and CDR2 sequences are SGHAT and FQNNGV. The chain's CDR3 is CASSGATGKGGELFF. CDR3 bases: TGTGCCAGCAGCGGCGCAACAGGGAAAGGCGGGGAGCTGTTTTTT.

V and J are TRBV14 and TRBJ2-1; 11 nucleotides align to TRBD2. V gave up 3 bases and J gave up 3 bases; unmatched junction bases: 7. Germline V gene data show CDR1 as SGHDN and CDR2 as FVKESK. The CDR3 loop spans 17 amino acids. In nucleotides, the CDR3 is TGTGCCAGCAGCCACTGGACTAGCGGGTTCCTCTACAATGAGCAGTTCTTC. Protein product: CASSHWTSGFLYNEQFF.

The chain combines TRBV5-1 with TRBJ1-2, with a possible D match to TRBD1 (6 bases). Germline CDR1 SGHRS, CDR2 YFSETQ. The CDR3 sequence is 15 residues long. Deletions cut 1 base from V and 4 bases from J, with 14 bases between. CDR3 loop: CASSLQAGAGYGYTF. In DNA, the CDR3 is TGCGCCAGCAGCTTGCAGGCAGGGGCTGGCTATGGCTACACCTTC.

The V and J genes are TRBV9 and TRBJ1-4; D possibly corresponds to TRBD1 (6 bases). The CDR3 is 14 residues long. CDR1 and CDR2 (germline): SGDLS, YYNGEE. Trimming took off 0 bases at V and 10 bases at J, with 13 bases between the two ends. CDR3 DNA sequence: TGTGCCAGCAGCGTAGAGCCGGACAGCGGAAAACTGTTTTTT. Translation: CASSVEPDSGKLFF.

The gene calls are TRBV5-4 and TRBJ2-7, with TRBD1 identical over 9 bases. CDR1 SGHNT and CDR2 YYREEE come from the germline V gene (reference sequence). This CDR3 contains 15 residues. The junction had 7 bases not matched to a gene; V was cut back by 3 bases and J by 3 bases. The CDR3 DNA sequence: TGTGCCAGCAGCTACGAGGGGGACAGGGTCTACGAGCAGTACTTC. Translating it yields CASSYEGDRVYEQYF.

Only a few counts were recorded for this clone. This chain joins TRBV5-1 and TRBJ2-7, with D perhaps matching TRBD1 (5 bases). V was shortened by 0 bases and J by 5 bases, with 9 bases between the two germline ends. Germline V gene lookup returns CDR1 SGHRS and CDR2 YFSETQ. The CDR3 runs 13 residues. The CDR3 reads CASSLGRVNEQYF. CDR3 in DNA: TGCGCCAGCAGCTTGGGCAGGGTTAACGAGCAGTACTTC.

The rearrangement uses TRBV5-1 and TRBJ1-1; tentative D call: TRBD1 (5 bases). Between the trimmed V and J ends, which lost 0 bases and 5 bases, there was a span of 17 bases. The CDR3 is 16 amino acids. Germline CDR1 reads SGHRS; CDR2 reads YFSETQ. This chain's CDR3 is CASSLEAAGYATEAFF. CDR3 DNA: TGCGCCAGCAGCTTGGAGGCGGCAGGGTACGCGACTGAAGCTTTCTTT.

The chain carries TRBV10-1 and TRBJ2-2, with unresolved D. Germline CDR1 WNHNN, CDR2 SYGVQD (reference sequence). V lost 6 bases and J 1 base, leaving 12 bases between the germline ends. The CDR3 has 15 residues. The CDR3 coding sequence is TGCGCCAGCAGCTCAATGGGCCAGAACACCGGGGAGCTGTTTTTT. Its protein is CASSSMGQNTGELFF.

The sample holds a few counts of this clone. This chain connects TRBV14 to TRBJ1-4; D unresolved. The CDR3 length is 14 residues. Germline V gives CDR1 SGHDN, CDR2 FVKESK. Trimming stripped 1 base from V and 5 bases from J, with 8 bases between. The CDR3 loop reads CASSQGPANEKLFF. CDR3 nucleotide sequence: TGTGCCAGCAGCCAAGGCCCAGCGAATGAAAAACTGTTTTTT. Full variable domain (remainder filled in from reference TRBV14 and TRBJ1-4): EAGVTQFPSHSVIEKGQTVTLRCDPISGHDNLYWYRRVMGKEIKFLLHFVKESKQDESGMPNNRFLAERTGGTYSTLKVQPAELEDSGVYFCASSQGPANEKLFFGSGTQLSVL.

The chain links TRBV18 to TRBJ1-4; D unclear. Germline CDR1 KGHSH, CDR2 LQKENI. This CDR3 comprises 15 residues. V was clipped by 5 bases and J by 4 bases, with 14 bases between them. The CDR3 region is CASSAGTGSNEKLFF. In nucleotides, the CDR3 is TGTGCCAGCTCAGCAGGCACGGGAAGTAATGAAAAACTGTTTTTT.

The chain links TRBV28 to TRBJ1-2, with 7 bases that match TRBD1. V trimming: 6 bases; J trimming: 2 bases; junction bases outside the gene matches: 9. The CDR3 runs 15 residues. The V gene's germline CDR1 is MDHEN and CDR2 SYDVKM. CDR3 amino acids: CASRKGTVLNYGYTF. The DNA of the CDR3 is TGTGCCAGCAGAAAAGGGACAGTTCTAAACTATGGCTACACCTTC.

The rearrangement links TRBV9 to TRBJ1-1; D might be TRBD1 (6 bases). Trimming left V 3 bases short and J 3 bases short, with 15 bases between. Per the germline V gene, CDR1 is SGDLS and CDR2 is YYNGEE. This CDR3 is built from 15 residues. The CDR3 sequence is CASSASREGDTEAFF. CDR3 DNA sequence: TGTGCCAGCAGCGCGAGCAGGGAGGGGGACACTGAAGCTTTCTTT. The full variable domain, rest sourced from reference TRBV9 and TRBJ1-1, is DSGVTQTPKHLITATGQRVTLRCSPRSGDLSVYWYQQSLDQGLQFLIQYYNGEERAKGNILERFSAQQFPDLHSELNLSSLELGDSALYFCASSASREGDTEAFFGQGTRLTVV.

V gene TRBV9 combines with J gene TRBJ2-3, with 11 positions matching TRBD2. Germline V gene sequence: CDR1 SGDLS, CDR2 YYNGEE. The V gene end was trimmed by 1 base and the J gene end by 3 bases; junction bases not matched to a gene: 4. This CDR3 has 16 amino acids. In DNA form, the CDR3 reads TGTGCCAGCAGCGTACTGACTAGCGGGGATACAGATACGCAGTATTTT. The encoded protein is CASSVLTSGDTDTQYF.

The chain combines TRBV6-5 with TRBJ1-3; a possible D gene is TRBD1 (6 bases). V shed 5 bases and J shed 1 base, with 9 bases lying between them. CDR3 size: 14 residues. Germline V CDR1 and CDR2: MNHEY, SVGAGI. The CDR3 sequence is CASSQGWSGNTIYF. DNA of the CDR3: TGTGCCAGCAGTCAGGGGTGGTCTGGAAACACCATATATTTT.

On this clone itself: An end of the junction does not agree with germline; a read error may underlie this. The chain links TRBV7-9 to TRBJ2-7; 12 nucleotides agree with TRBD1. CDR3 length equals 16 residues. Per the germline V gene, CDR1 is SEHNR and CDR2 is FQNEAQ (reference sequence). CDR3 sequence: CASSLRDRGPGDRFEF. As DNA, the CDR3 is TGTGCCAGCAGCCTCCGGGACAGGGGGCCAGGCGATCGGTTTGAATTC.

V usage is TRBV15 and J usage is TRBJ2-1; 9 bases line up with TRBD2. From germline, CDR1 is LNHNV and CDR2 YYDKDF (reference sequence). Trimming cost V 8 bases and J 7 bases; bases outside gene matches: 6. CDR3 length: 13 residues. CDR3 nucleotide sequence: TGTGCCACCGCTAGCGGGGTGCCAAATGAGCAGTTCTTC. This encodes CATASGVPNEQFF.